This entry features one T cell receptor beta chain sequence. Its target is unknown. This sample's time point: after neoadjuvant nivolumab, at surgical resection. The entry originates in a study of neoadjuvant anti-PD-1 for oral cavity cancer. The overall study: Around day 43, patients without progression received a fourth nivolumab dose before surgery. Study results and limitations: Each response group had just a few patients in TCR analyses. Higher pretreatment Treg/Th17 ratios tracked higher pretreatment blood clonality.

Most PBMC samples had roughly 0.45 ug input DNA in six replicates. Sequencing was performed with immunoSEQ multiplex PCR; in TCRdb, only in-frame clones are kept and a portion is missing. The repertoire has around 67,000 clones, roughly nine tenths of them found once; the top ten carry less than 3%. V dropped 9 bases and J dropped 2; count of bases not matched to a gene: 8. The CDR3 covers 14 residues. Germline CDR1 MNHEY, CDR2 SMNVEV (reference sequence). The chain links TRBV27 to TRBJ2-7, with TRBD1 identical over 9 bases. This TCR came from a person aged 40-85 years with oral cavity squamous cell carcinoma. This specimen consisted of PBMCs, obtained after nivolumab (anti-PD-1) treatment. CDR3 sequence: CASGPGQGPYEQYF. The CDR3 DNA reads TGTGCCAGTGGGCCGGGACAGGGTCCCTACGAGCAGTACTTC.